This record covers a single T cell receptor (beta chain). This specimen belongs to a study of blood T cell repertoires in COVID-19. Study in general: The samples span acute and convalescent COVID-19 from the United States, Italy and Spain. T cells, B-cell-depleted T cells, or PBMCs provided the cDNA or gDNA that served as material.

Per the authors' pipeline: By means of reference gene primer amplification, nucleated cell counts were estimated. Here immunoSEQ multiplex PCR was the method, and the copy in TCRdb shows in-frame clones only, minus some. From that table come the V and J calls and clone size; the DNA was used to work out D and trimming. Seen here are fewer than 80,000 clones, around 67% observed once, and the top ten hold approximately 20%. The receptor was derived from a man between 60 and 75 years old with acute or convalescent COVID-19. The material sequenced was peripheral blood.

This CDR3 reads CASSGAGGQSPLHF. The CDR3 DNA reads TGTGCCAGCTCTGGGGCAGGGGGTCAATCACCCCTCCACTTT. The chain recombines TRBV18 with TRBJ1-6; 7 nucleotides line up with TRBD1. The ends lost 6 bases at V and 10 bases at J; junction bases unmatched: 9. The CDR3 runs 14 residues. The V gene's germline CDR1 is KGHSH and CDR2 LQKENI.